The sequence of this TCR beta chain was determined in a study of neoadjuvant anti-PD-1 for oral cavity cancer. Study-level background: Nivolumab at 3 mg/kg was mostly given biweekly, three to four doses, pre-surgery.

The CDR3 runs to 14 residues. The germline V and J ends were trimmed by 8 bases and 1 base, with 14 bases remaining between them. Germline V gene sequence: CDR1 MDHEN, CDR2 SYDVKM. Time point reported: after neoadjuvant nivolumab, at surgical resection. Cohort: HPV-negative, locally advanced oral cavity squamous cell carcinoma patients. Blood cells were analyzed directly, without culture or expansion. This clone was observed a handful of times. What it recognizes is unknown. The repertoire was sequenced with immunoSEQ multiplex PCR; TCRdb's copy has only in-frame clones and lacks some. The profile covers tens of thousands of clones, with 80% to 90% appearing a single time and around 2.6% taken by the ten largest. Findings and caveats of the study: TCR analyses covered only a few patients per response group.

V gene TRBV28 combines with J gene TRBJ1-1; unclear D gene. The sample here was PBMCs, taken after nivolumab (anti-PD-1) treatment. This receptor was taken from a person aged 35-79 years with oral cavity squamous cell carcinoma. Here the CDR3 DNA reads TGTGCCAGCGCCCGTCCCATAAGGAACACTGAAGCTTTCTTT. Residues: CASARPIRNTEAFF.